One and the same sample provided the 17 T cell receptor beta chains below, sequenced in a study of shared clonotypes between healthy human individuals. CD45RO-negative cells were positively selected for CCR7, leaving out terminally differentiated effector memory CD45RA+ cells. The data were produced by immunoSEQ multiplex PCR, yet TCRdb's version contains in-frame clones alone and is incomplete. Counted here are hundreds of thousands of clones, roughly 96% occurring once; the ten biggest clones make up approximately 0.2%. Sequenced sample: naive CD8+ T cells sorted from blood. The source is a young man in good health.

This clone was counted a single time. V is TRBV29-1 and J is TRBJ2-1; D possibly corresponds to TRBD1 (7 bases). Trimming removed 5 bases at V and 5 bases at J, with 16 bases between. The germline CDR1 and CDR2 sequences are SQVTM and ANQGSEA. The CDR3 has 14 amino acids. The CDR3 region has the DNA TGCAGCGTTAGGAGGGGGCTTGATAACAATGAGCAGTTCTTC. Encoded protein: CSVRRGLDNNEQFF.

The V gene is TRBV4-3, the J gene TRBJ2-7; 7 bases fit TRBD2. Trimming at V came to 0 bases and at J to 2 bases, leaving 7 bases not matched to a gene. The CDR3 is 16 residues long. Per the germline V gene, CDR1 is LGHNA and CDR2 is YSLEER. The CDR3 is CASSQDLAGVTYEQYF. In DNA form, the CDR3 reads TGCGCCAGCAGCCAAGATTTGGCGGGAGTCACCTACGAGCAGTACTTC.

The rearrangement links TRBV7-9 to TRBJ2-7; maybe TRBD1 (6 bases). CDR1 and CDR2 (germline): SEHNR, FQNEAQ (reference sequence). The ends were cut back, 5 bases at V and 4 bases at J, with 18 bases in the middle. This CDR3 region has 15 residues. This CDR3 reads CASSTPGQGGYEQYF. The CDR3 DNA reads TGTGCCAGCAGCACACCGGGACAAGGAGGTTACGAGCAGTACTTC.

The gene calls are TRBV9 and TRBJ2-2; D tentatively reads TRBD1 or TRBD2 (5 bases each). Germline V gene lookup returns CDR1 SGDLS and CDR2 YYNGEE. V was pared by 0 bases and J by 4 bases, with 19 bases between. The CDR3 loop spans 18 amino acids. In DNA form, the CDR3 reads TGTGCCAGCAGCGTAGTGGTATGGGGGACCAAGGGCACCGGGGAGCTGTTTTTT. Its translation: CASSVVVWGTKGTGELFF. Complete variable domain (other parts from reference TRBV9 and TRBJ2-2): DSGVTQTPKHLITATGQRVTLRCSPRSGDLSVYWYQQSLDQGLQFLIQYYNGEERAKGNILERFSAQQFPDLHSELNLSSLELGDSALYFCASSVVVWGTKGTGELFFGEGSRLTVL.

The V and J genes are TRBV13 and TRBJ2-7, with unresolved D. The V end lost 5 bases, the J end lost 0 bases, and 14 bases lay between the germline ends. The V gene's germline CDR1 is PRHDT and CDR2 FYEKMQ (reference sequence). This CDR3 region has 15 residues. The CDR3 DNA follows: TGTGCCAGCAGCCCCGGACGGACGAGCTCCTACGAGCAGTACTTC. Protein: CASSPGRTSSYEQYF.

The chain recombines TRBV7-6 with TRBJ2-1; TRBD1 aligns across 11 bases. Losses at the gene ends were 4 bases for V and 7 bases for J; bases not matched to a gene: 3. Germline assignment: CDR1 SGHVS and CDR2 FNYEAQ. This CDR3 comprises 14 residues. Here the CDR3 DNA reads TGTGCCAGCAGCTACGGGACAGGGGGTAATGAGCAGTTCTTC. Its translation is CASSYGTGGNEQFF.

The chain links TRBV2 to TRBJ2-2; a possible D gene is TRBD1 (7 bases). Trimming left V 6 bases short and J 6 bases short, with 17 bases between. The CDR3 is made up of 15 amino acids. Germline values: CDR1 SNHLY, CDR2 FYNNEI. The CDR3 loop reads CASRGGQVTAGELFF. The DNA for the CDR3 is TGTGCCAGCAGGGGAGGACAGGTTACGGCCGGGGAGCTGTTTTTT.

The chain has TRBV28 and TRBJ1-2; tentatively, D is TRBD1 (6 bases). The CDR3 length is 13 residues. Trimming took off 5 bases at V and 7 bases at J, with 14 bases between the two ends. Germline CDR1 is MDHEN and CDR2 is SYDVKM. For the CDR3, the DNA is TGTGCCAGCAGTAACCCGGGACAAGGTGGCTACACCTTC. Residues: CASSNPGQGGYTF.

The DNA of the CDR3 is TGTGCCAGCAGTTACCTCAGTGGGGAGCAGTTCTTC. This sequence encodes CASSYLSGEQFF. V usage is TRBV6-6 and J usage is TRBJ2-1; D gene uncertain. The CDR3 loop spans 12 amino acids. Germline-derived CDR1 and CDR2 are MNHNY and SVGAGI (reference sequence). Trimming took off 2 bases at V and 10 bases at J, with 9 bases between the two ends.

The V and J genes are TRBV28 and TRBJ2-7, with 8 bases identical to TRBD1. Germline-derived CDR1 and CDR2 are MDHEN and SYDVKM. There are 17 residues in the CDR3. After removal of 6 bases from V and 7 bases from J, the junction contained 20 bases not matched to a gene. The CDR3 sequence: CASSTNRAWQGAEEQYF. CDR3 DNA: TGTGCCAGCAGCACCAACCGAGCTTGGCAGGGGGCTGAGGAGCAGTACTTC.

The J gene is TRBJ2-2, the V gene TRBV4-1; D is unclear. The CDR3 extends over 16 amino acids. V lost 0 bases and J 2 bases, leaving 10 bases between the germline ends. Per the germline V gene, CDR1 is MGHRA and CDR2 is YSYEKL. CDR3 sequence (DNA): TGCGCCAGCAGCCAAGATAGGGTACCCAACACCGGGGAGCTGTTTTTT. Translation: CASSQDRVPNTGELFF.

The CDR3 spells CASSNRVINEQFF. CDR3 nucleotides: TGCGCCAGCAGCAACAGGGTGATCAATGAGCAGTTCTTC. The rearrangement joins TRBV4-3 to TRBJ2-1, with TRBD1 as a possible D gene (6 bases). Trimming took 5 bases from V and 6 from J, leaving 11 bases between them. This CDR3 region has 13 residues. CDR1 and CDR2 from the germline V gene are LGHNA and YSLEER.

A word on this clone: Other DNA sequences in the sample encode the same CDR3. The chain has TRBV10-3 and TRBJ1-1; D not resolved. Trimming took off 3 bases at V and 1 base at J, with 3 bases between the two ends. From germline, CDR1 is ENHRY and CDR2 SYGVKD. The CDR3 spans 12 residues. Written as DNA, the CDR3 is TGTGCCATCAGTGAAGGGAACACTGAAGCTTTCTTT. Translated, it gives CAISEGNTEAFF.

This chain uses TRBV15 with TRBJ2-7, with 9 bases aligning to TRBD2. CDR1 LNHNV and CDR2 YYDKDF come from the germline V gene (reference sequence). The CDR3 consists of 14 residues. After removal of 5 bases from V and 6 bases from J, the junction contained 8 bases not matched to a gene. As DNA, the CDR3 is TGTGCCACCAGCGGGGGACTAGCTGGAGGCGAGCAGTACTTC. It codes for CATSGGLAGGEQYF.

The chain joins TRBV2 to TRBJ2-5; D is ambiguous. Trimming took 3 bases from V and 4 from J, leaving 15 bases between them. The germline CDR1 and CDR2 sequences are SNHLY and FYNNEI. The CDR3 runs to 15 residues. CDR3 sequence (DNA): TGTGCCAGCAGTGATATAGAATTCTCGTCAGAGACCCAGTACTTC. Its translation is CASSDIEFSSETQYF.

The chain is built from TRBV29-1 and TRBJ2-6; the D is unclear. Germline-derived CDR1 and CDR2 are SQVTM and ANQGSEA. The CDR3 extends over 15 amino acids. With 1 base removed from V and 0 bases from J, the gap between germline ends came to 7 bases. As DNA, the CDR3 is TGCAGCGTTGAAGGTTGGGGCTCTGGGGCCAACGTCCTGACTTTC. Its translation is CSVEGWGSGANVLTF.

This rearrangement joins TRBV7-8 to TRBJ2-1, with 11 positions matching TRBD2. Germline V CDR1 and CDR2: SGHVS, FQNEAQ. With V trimmed by 3 bases and J by 2 bases, 6 bases remained unmatched. The CDR3 contains 17 residues. The DNA of the CDR3 is TGTGCCAGCAGCTTTAGCGGGAGGGACGGACCCTACAATGAGCAGTTCTTC. This encodes CASSFSGRDGPYNEQFF.